A selection of T cell receptor beta chains follows, all from one sample in a study of Graves' ophthalmopathy and Graves' hyperthyroidism. TCRdb re-called the multiplex PCR reads through MiXCR, storing one row per CDR3 protein. The sample has fewer than 600,000 distinct CDR3 sequences, around 15% seen once. The sample consisted of blood. The receptors shown here come from a woman aged 25 to 45 with Graves' ophthalmopathy. Both conserved end residues are part of each CDR3.

14,TRBV6-5,TRBJ1-5,CASSSRTSFQPQHF
14,TRBV19,TRBJ2-7,CASSIMANSYEQYF
14,TRBV5-1,TRBJ2-7,CASSRDRAIYEQYF
15,TRBV14,TRBJ1-1,CASRGGLELNTEAFF
21,TRBV28,TRBJ2-2,CASSLTPYRLAGGRITGELFF
12,TRBV30,TRBJ1-1,CAWSPRAFEAFF
15,TRBV12-3/TRBV12-4,TRBJ1-3,CASSSGPGFGNTIYF
13,TRBV12-3/TRBV12-4,TRBJ2-5,CASSLSSSKTQYF
16,TRBV11-1,TRBJ1-1,CASSLHGGVARTEAFF
17,TRBV20-1,TRBJ2-7,CSASRRRDGRAFHEQYF
16,TRBV4-2,TRBJ1-2,CASSQEHREANYGYTF
16,TRBV6-1,TRBJ1-2,CASSPQQARPNYGYTF
13,TRBV6-1,TRBJ1-2,CASNGDRGGGYTF
14,TRBV15,TRBJ1-1,CATSRGYGGTEAFF
15,TRBV6-1,TRBJ2-7,CASSQEGQLGTEQYF
16,TRBV7-8,TRBJ2-5,CASSSILAGGQETQYF
18,TRBV28,TRBJ2-7,CASSARDTQFVITYEQYF
15,TRBV12-3/TRBV12-4,TRBJ1-5,CASSWHGRGQQPQHF
13,TRBV20-1,TRBJ1-2,CSARDEVNYGYTF
16,TRBV9,TRBJ1-2,CASSVGEGRGYYGYTF
14,TRBV7-2,TRBJ1-6,CASSLGPGNSPLHF
13,TRBV9,TRBJ1-2,CASSVDYAYGYTF
16,TRBV11-1,TRBJ2-7,CASSSRRSQSSYEQYF
14,TRBV27,TRBJ2-7,CASSPPAGGAEQYF
15,TRBV11-2,TRBJ2-7,CASSVARGMSYEQYF
15,TRBV28,TRBJ2-6,CASRDYFSGANVLTF
15,TRBV7-2,TRBJ1-3,CASSLPGNSGNTIYF
13,TRBV6-5,TRBJ1-2,CASSPGHRYGYTF
16,TRBV27,TRBJ2-5,CASSTGTSALQETQHF
17,TRBV11-2,TRBJ1-6,CASSLVTGGFYNSPLHF
17,TRBV7-3,TRBJ2-7,CASRPFPEDGSFYEQYF
16,TRBV5-1,TRBJ1-3,CASSGQGTASGNTIYF
15,TRBV3-1,TRBJ1-3,CASSQAQGYGNTIYF
16,TRBV12-3/TRBV12-4,TRBJ1-5,CASSIQDRASNQPQHF
16,TRBV12-5,TRBJ2-5,CASGLGTQGAGETQYF